These T cell receptor beta chains were read from a single sample in a study of early T cells in non-severe SARS-CoV-2 infection. TCRdb passed the 5' RACE reads through MiXCR, listing each CDR3 protein once. Among tens of thousands of distinct CDR3 sequences listed, around 15% were seen once. Sequencing used whole blood. These receptors came from an adult who was a healthcare worker with PCR-confirmed SARS-CoV-2 infection or an uninfected control (not recorded which). Each CDR3 is given with its conserved first and last residue. A D gene is named only where the DNA matches it firmly. Clone size, where shown, is once, few, many, or a class for clones that have expanded.

TRBD2 | TRBJ2-3 | TRBV7-8 | few | CASSLGLAGGRSTDTQYF | TGTGCCAGCAGCCTAGGACTAGCGGGGGGGCGTAGCACAGATACGCAGTATTTT
TRBD1 | TRBJ1-6 | TRBV9 | NA | CASSASGTDNSPLHF | TGTGCCAGCAGTGCTTCCGGGACAGATAATTCACCCCTCCACTTT
TRBD1 | TRBJ1-2 | TRBV20-1 | few | CSARDRGRFYGYTF | TGCAGTGCTAGAGACAGGGGGCGCTTCTATGGCTACACCTTC
NA | TRBJ2-5 | TRBV7-6 | NA | CASRLRGPQETQYF | TGTGCCAGCAGACTCAGGGGCCCCCAAGAGACCCAGTACTTC
NA | TRBJ2-7 | TRBV29-1 | few | CSVSDSGQPSYEQYF | TGCAGCGTTTCGGACTCGGGGCAGCCTTCCTACGAGCAGTACTTC
NA | TRBJ2-1 | TRBV25-1 | NA | CASSERGRGNEQFF | TGTGCCAGCAGTGAACGCGGTCGGGGGAATGAGCAGTTCTTC
NA | TRBJ1-2 | TRBV25-1 | NA | CASFNYGYTF | TGTGCCAGCTTCAATTATGGCTACACCTTC
TRBD2 | TRBJ2-3 | TRBV19 | few | CASRIAGEGTDTQYF | TGTGCCAGTAGGATAGCGGGAGAAGGCACAGATACGCAGTATTTT
TRBD2 | TRBJ2-5 | TRBV12-3/TRBV12-4 | NA | CASSWTSAQETQYF | TGTGCCAGCAGTTGGACTAGCGCCCAAGAGACCCAGTACTTC
NA | TRBJ1-1 | TRBV15 | many | CATSRDVTSGKAFF | TGTGCCACCAGCAGAGATGTAACGTCGGGGAAAGCTTTCTTT
TRBD2 | TRBJ2-1 | TRBV29-1 | many | CSVELAGGSYNEQFF | TGCAGCGTTGAACTAGCGGGGGGATCCTACAATGAGCAGTTCTTC
NA | TRBJ2-1 | TRBV13 | NA | CASSLGGLPYNEQFF | TGTGCCAGCAGCTTAGGGGGCCTACCTTACAATGAGCAGTTCTTC
NA | TRBJ2-1 | TRBV12-3/TRBV12-4 | NA | CASSHGGTQFF | TGTGCCAGCAGCCATGGGGGTACGCAGTTCTTC
TRBD2 | TRBJ2-1 | TRBV7-9 | NA | CASSSKGGLAGGANEQFF | TGTGCCAGCAGCTCAAAAGGTGGACTAGCGGGAGGTGCTAATGAGCAGTTCTTC
NA | TRBJ2-7 | TRBV29-1 | few | CSVEVPTALAYEQYF | TGCAGCGTTGAAGTCCCGACAGCTCTCGCCTACGAGCAGTACTTC
NA | TRBJ2-1 | TRBV29-1 | few | CSVDNEQFF | TGCAGCGTTGACAATGAGCAGTTCTTC
NA | TRBJ1-1 | TRBV29-1 | NA | CSVGPGEAFF | TGCAGCGTTGGTCCAGGGGAGGCTTTCTTT
NA | TRBJ2-7 | TRBV27 | few | CASSPTSVWNYEQYF | TGTGCCAGCAGTCCCACCTCGGTATGGAACTACGAGCAGTACTTC
TRBD2 | TRBJ2-3 | TRBV11-2 | few | CASSSTQLSGINTDTQYF | TGTGCCAGCAGCTCGACCCAGCTAAGCGGGATTAACACAGATACGCAGTATTTT
TRBD1 | TRBJ2-2 | TRBV29-1 | NA | CSVGQGEVGELFF | TGCAGCGTTGGACAGGGTGAAGTCGGGGAGCTGTTTTTT
NA | TRBJ1-5 | TRBV5-5 | few | CASSLERLNQPQHF | TGTGCCAGCAGCCTAGAAAGATTGAATCAGCCCCAGCATTTT
NA | TRBJ1-4 | TRBV24-1 | NA | CATSDTRQDEKLFF | TGTGCCACCAGTGATACCCGGCAGGATGAAAAACTGTTTTTT
TRBD1 | TRBJ1-1 | TRBV10-2 | NA | CASKRQGGLEAFF | TGCGCCAGCAAGAGACAGGGGGGCCTTGAAGCTTTCTTT
TRBD1 | TRBJ1-2 | TRBV24-1 | NA | CATSRQGHGYTF | TGTGCCACCAGTCGACAGGGCCATGGCTACACCTTC